This T cell receptor (beta chain) was documented in a study of response to subunit inactivated influenza vaccine. Whole-study results and caveats: The authors put forward the suggestion that each seasonal influenza vaccination may bring in only a limited number of new T cells.

The CDR3 totals 14 residues. V lost 5 bases and J lost 7, with 17 bases in between. Each CDR3 protein gets one entry after TCRdb re-called the RT-PCR reads with MiXCR. The data show a few hundred thousand distinct CDR3 sequences, around 15% seen once. A word on this clonotype: Its specificity is unknown.

This material consisted of PBMCs from blood, taken approximately 12 days after vaccination. The rearrangement uses TRBV12-3 or TRBV12-4 and TRBJ2-5, with D possibly matching TRBD2 (5 bases). The receptor was derived from a man aged 50-59 years who received an inactivated influenza vaccine. The CDR3, as DNA: TGTGCCAGCAGTCTCTCGACGGGGATGGGGACCCAGTACTTC. Encoded protein: CASSLSTGMGTQYF.